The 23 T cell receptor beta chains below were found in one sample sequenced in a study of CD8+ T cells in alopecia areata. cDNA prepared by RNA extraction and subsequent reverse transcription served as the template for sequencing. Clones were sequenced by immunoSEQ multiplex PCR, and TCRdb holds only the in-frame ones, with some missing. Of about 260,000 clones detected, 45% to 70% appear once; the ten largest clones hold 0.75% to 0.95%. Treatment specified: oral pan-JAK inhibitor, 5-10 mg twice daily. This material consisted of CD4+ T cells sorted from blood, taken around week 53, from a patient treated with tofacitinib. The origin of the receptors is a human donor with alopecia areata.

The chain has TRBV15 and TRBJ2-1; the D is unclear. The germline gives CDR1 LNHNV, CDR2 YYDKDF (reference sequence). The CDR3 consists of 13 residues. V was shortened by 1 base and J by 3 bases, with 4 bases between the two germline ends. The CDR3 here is CATSRVDYNEQFF. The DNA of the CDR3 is TGTGCCACCAGCAGAGTAGACTACAATGAGCAGTTCTTC.

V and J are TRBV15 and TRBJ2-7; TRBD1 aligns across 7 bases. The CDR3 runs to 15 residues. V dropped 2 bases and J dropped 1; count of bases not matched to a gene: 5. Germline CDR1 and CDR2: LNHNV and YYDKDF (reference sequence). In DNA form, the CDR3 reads TGTGCCACCAGCAGATATCCGGGACAGTCCTACGAGCAGTACTTC. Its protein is CATSRYPGQSYEQYF.

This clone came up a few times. In DNA form, the CDR3 reads TGTGCCAGCAGCTTAGCTAGGGGAGGTAATTCACCCCTCCACTTT. As protein: CASSLARGGNSPLHF. This chain joins TRBV11-2 and TRBJ1-6, with D perhaps TRBD1 (5 bases). The CDR3 is 15 amino acids. The germline gives CDR1 SGHAT, CDR2 FQNNGV. The V end was cut by 1 base, the J end by 6 bases, with 10 bases between. Complete variable domain (other parts from reference TRBV11-2 and TRBJ1-6): EAGVAQSPRYKIIEKRQSVAFWCNPISGHATLYWYQQILGQGPKLLIQFQNNGVVDDSQLPKDRFSAERLKGVDSTLKIQPAKLEDSAVYLCASSLARGGNSPLHFGNGTRLTVT.

CDR3 nucleotide sequence: TGCGCCAGCAGCCCCCGCCGGACAGGGAGCTCCTACAATGAGCAGTTCTTC. Translation: CASSPRRTGSSYNEQFF. The chain is built from TRBV5-1 and TRBJ2-1, with 8 nucleotides matching TRBD1. The CDR3 covers 17 residues. The V gene end was trimmed by 4 bases and the J gene end by 0 bases; junction bases not matched to a gene: 9. The germline V gene has CDR1 SGHRS and CDR2 YFSETQ.

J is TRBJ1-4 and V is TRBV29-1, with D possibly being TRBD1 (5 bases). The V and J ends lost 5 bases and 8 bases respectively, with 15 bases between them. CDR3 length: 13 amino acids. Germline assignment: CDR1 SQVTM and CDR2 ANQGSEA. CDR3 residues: CSVLGRGEEKLFF. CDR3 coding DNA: TGCAGCGTTCTCGGGAGGGGAGAAGAAAAACTGTTTTTT.

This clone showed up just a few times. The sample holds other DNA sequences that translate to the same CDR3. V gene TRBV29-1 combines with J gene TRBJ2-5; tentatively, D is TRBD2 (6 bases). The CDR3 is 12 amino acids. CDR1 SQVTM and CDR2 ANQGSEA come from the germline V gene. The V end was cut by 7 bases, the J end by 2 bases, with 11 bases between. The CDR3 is CSALGGQETQYF. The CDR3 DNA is TGCAGCGCTTTAGGAGGGCAAGAGACCCAGTACTTC.

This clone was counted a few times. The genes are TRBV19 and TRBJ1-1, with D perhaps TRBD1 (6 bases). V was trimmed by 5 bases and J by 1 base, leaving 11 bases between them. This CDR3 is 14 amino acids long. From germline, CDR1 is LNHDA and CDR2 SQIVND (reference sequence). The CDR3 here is CASSQGHANTEAFF. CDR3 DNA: TGTGCCAGTAGTCAGGGACACGCGAACACTGAAGCTTTCTTT. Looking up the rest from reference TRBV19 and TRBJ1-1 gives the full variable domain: DGGITQSPKYLFRKEGQNVTLSCEQNLNHDAMYWYRQDPGQGLRLIYYSQIVNDFQKGDIAEGYSVSREKKESFPLTVTSAQKNPTAFYLCASSQGHANTEAFFGQGTRLTVV.

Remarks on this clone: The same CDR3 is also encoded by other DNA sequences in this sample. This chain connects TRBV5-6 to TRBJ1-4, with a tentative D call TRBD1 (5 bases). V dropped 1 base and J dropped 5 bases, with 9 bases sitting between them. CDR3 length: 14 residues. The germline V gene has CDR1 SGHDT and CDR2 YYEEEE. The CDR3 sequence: CASSLRGSNEKLFF. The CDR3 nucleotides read TGTGCCAGCAGCTTGCGGGGGTCAAATGAAAAACTGTTTTTT.

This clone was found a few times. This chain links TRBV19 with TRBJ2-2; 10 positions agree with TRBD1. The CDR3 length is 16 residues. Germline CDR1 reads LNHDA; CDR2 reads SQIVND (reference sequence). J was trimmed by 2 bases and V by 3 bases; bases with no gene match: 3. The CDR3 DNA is TGTGCCAGTAGTATGGGGACAGGGGTAAACACCGGGGAGCTGTTTTTT. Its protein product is CASSMGTGVNTGELFF.

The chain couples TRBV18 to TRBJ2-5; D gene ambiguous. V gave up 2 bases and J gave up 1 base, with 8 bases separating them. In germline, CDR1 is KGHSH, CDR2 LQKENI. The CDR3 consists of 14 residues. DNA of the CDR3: TGTGCCAGCTCACCAAGGGCTAGCCAAGAGACCCAGTACTTC. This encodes CASSPRASQETQYF.

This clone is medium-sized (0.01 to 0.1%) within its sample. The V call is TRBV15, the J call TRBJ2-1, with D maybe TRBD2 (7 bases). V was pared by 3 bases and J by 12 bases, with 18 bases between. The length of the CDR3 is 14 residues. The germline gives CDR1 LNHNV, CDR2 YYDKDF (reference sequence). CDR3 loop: CATSSWDIPGGQFF. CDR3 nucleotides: TGTGCCACCAGCAGCTGGGACATCCCGGGGGGGCAGTTCTTC.

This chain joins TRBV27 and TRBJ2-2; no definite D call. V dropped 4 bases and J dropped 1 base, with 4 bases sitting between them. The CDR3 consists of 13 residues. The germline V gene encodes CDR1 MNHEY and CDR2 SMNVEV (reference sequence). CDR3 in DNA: TGTGCCAGCAGTTCCAGGAACACCGGGGAGCTGTTTTTT. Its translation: CASSSRNTGELFF.

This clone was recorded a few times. Written as DNA, the CDR3 is TGTGCCAGCAGTACTGGGGGACCCTACGAGCAGTACTTC. Residues: CASSTGGPYEQYF. The rearrangement joins TRBV6-5 to TRBJ2-7, with D perhaps assigned TRBD1 or TRBD2 (5 bases each). There are 13 residues in the CDR3. Per the germline V gene, CDR1 is MNHEY and CDR2 is SVGAGI. With 5 bases removed from V and 2 bases from J, the gap between germline ends came to 10 bases.

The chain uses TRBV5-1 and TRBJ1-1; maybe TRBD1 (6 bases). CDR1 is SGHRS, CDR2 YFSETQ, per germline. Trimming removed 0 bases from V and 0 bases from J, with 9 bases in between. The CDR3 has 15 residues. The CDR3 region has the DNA TGCGCCAGCAGCTTGGTACAGGGAGTGAACACTGAAGCTTTCTTT. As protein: CASSLVQGVNTEAFF.

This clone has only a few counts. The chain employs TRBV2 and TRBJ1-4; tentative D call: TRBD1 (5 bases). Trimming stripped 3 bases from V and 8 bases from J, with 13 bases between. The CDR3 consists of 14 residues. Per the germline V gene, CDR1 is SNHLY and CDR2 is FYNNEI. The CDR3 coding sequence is TGTGCCAGCAGTGATGCCAGGGTGTACGAAAAACTGTTTTTT. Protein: CASSDARVYEKLFF.

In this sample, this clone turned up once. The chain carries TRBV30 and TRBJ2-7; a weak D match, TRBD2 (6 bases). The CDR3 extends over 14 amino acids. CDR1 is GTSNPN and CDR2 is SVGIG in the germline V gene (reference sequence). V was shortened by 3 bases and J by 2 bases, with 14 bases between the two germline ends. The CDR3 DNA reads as TGTGCCTGGAGCTATTCCGGGGGACCCTACGAGCAGTACTTC. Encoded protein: CAWSYSGGPYEQYF.

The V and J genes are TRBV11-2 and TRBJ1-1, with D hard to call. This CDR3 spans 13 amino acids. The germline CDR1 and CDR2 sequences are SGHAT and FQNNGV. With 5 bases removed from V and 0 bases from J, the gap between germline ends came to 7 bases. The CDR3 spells CASSLQMNTEAFF. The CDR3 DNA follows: TGTGCCAGCAGCCTCCAGATGAACACTGAAGCTTTCTTT. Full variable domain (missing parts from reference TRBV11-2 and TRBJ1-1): EAGVAQSPRYKIIEKRQSVAFWCNPISGHATLYWYQQILGQGPKLLIQFQNNGVVDDSQLPKDRFSAERLKGVDSTLKIQPAKLEDSAVYLCASSLQMNTEAFFGQGTRLTVV.

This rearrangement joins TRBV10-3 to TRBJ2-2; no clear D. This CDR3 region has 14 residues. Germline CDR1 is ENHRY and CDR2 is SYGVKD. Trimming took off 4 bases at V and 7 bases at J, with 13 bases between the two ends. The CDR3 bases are TGTGCCATCAGTGTGACGGCCCAACACGGGGAGCTGTTTTTT. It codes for CAISVTAQHGELFF.

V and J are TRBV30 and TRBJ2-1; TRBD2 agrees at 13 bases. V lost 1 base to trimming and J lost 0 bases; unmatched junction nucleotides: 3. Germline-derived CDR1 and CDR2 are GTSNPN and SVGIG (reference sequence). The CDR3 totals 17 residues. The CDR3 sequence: CAWSAGTSGDSYNEQFF. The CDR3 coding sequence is TGTGCCTGGAGTGCGGGGACTAGCGGGGACTCCTACAATGAGCAGTTCTTC.

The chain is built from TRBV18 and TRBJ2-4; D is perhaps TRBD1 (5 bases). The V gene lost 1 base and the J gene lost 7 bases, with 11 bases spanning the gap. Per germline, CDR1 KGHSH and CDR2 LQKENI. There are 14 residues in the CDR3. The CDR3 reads CASSPQGMSNIQYF. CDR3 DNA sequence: TGTGCCAGCTCACCACAGGGGATGTCGAACATTCAGTACTTC.

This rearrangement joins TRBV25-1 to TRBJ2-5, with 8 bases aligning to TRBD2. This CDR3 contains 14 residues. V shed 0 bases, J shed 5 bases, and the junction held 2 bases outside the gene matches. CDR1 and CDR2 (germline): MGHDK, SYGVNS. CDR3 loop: CASSEYREGETQYF. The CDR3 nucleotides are TGTGCCAGCAGTGAATATCGGGAGGGCGAGACCCAGTACTTC.

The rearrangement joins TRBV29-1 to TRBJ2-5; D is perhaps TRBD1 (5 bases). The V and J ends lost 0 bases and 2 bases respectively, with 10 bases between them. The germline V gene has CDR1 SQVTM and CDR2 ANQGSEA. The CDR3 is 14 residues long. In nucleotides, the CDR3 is TGCAGCGTTGAAGAGGGGCACGGGCAAGAGACCCAGTACTTC. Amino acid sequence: CSVEEGHGQETQYF.

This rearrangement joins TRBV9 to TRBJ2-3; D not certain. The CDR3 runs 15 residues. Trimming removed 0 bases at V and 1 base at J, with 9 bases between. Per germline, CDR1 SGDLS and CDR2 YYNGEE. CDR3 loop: CASSVEVGGTDTQYF. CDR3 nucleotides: TGTGCCAGCAGCGTAGAGGTTGGGGGCACAGATACGCAGTATTTT.